This T cell receptor beta chain was captured by sequencing in a study of neurological immune-mediated disorders. This clonotype was counted at least ten times. The J segment lost 13 bases and the V segment lost 4 bases, leaving 3 bases of the junction unmatched. This CDR3 spans 13 amino acids. TCRdb fed the 5' RACE reads into MiXCR, producing one record per CDR3 protein. The sample lists 77,000 or so distinct CDR3 sequences, around 9.9% occurring once. V usage is TRBV12-3 or TRBV12-4 and J usage is TRBJ2-1; 14 nucleotides match TRBD2. Input material: PBMCs. The source is a man aged 50-59 years in good health. The CDR3 is CASSSGLAGAQFF. The CDR3 DNA reads TGTGCCAGCAGTTCGGGACTAGCGGGGGCCCAGTTCTTC.